This TCR beta chain emerged from a study of long-term antiretroviral therapy in people with HIV. Germline CDR1 and CDR2: MNHEY and SVGAGI. The CDR3 sequence is 14 residues long. Trimming cost V 6 bases and J 4 bases; bases outside gene matches: 7. Survey level was the resolution at which the v3.0 immunoSEQ assay ran. Only in-frame clones appear in the TCRdb table, and some are missing; sequencing was by immunoSEQ multiplex PCR. The sample holds roughly 8,500 clones, approximately 81% seen once. This sample comprised unsorted PBMCs, obtained about 2.6 years before starting antiretroviral therapy. The chain is built from TRBV6-5 and TRBJ1-1; 8 nucleotides agree with TRBD1. The sequence came from a man aged 35 to 55 with HIV. The CDR3 DNA reads as TGTGCCAGCAGCCTTCTTACAGGGGGCACTGAAGCTTTCTTT. It is translated as CASSLLTGGTEAFF.